Detailed here is one T cell receptor (beta chain). Trimming shortened V by 1 base and J by 4 bases, and 20 bases separated the two germline ends. Germline values: CDR1 SNHLY, CDR2 FYNNEI. CDR3 size: 17 residues. TCRdb re-processed the PCR reads through MiXCR. Among about 12,000 clones, around a third were seen once, and the ten largest hold over 9.5%. The source of the sample is a study of metastatic and nonmetastatic thyroid tumors. No treatment had been given to any patient before thyroid surgery. The TCR originated in a female donor with papillary thyroid cancer or a benign thyroid nodule (not recorded which). Some clones in this sample may be carry-over from other donors' samples. Sequenced material: tumor tissue. This chain connects TRBV2 to TRBJ2-7, with a possible D match to TRBD2 (6 bases). Here the CDR3 reads CASSEDLLGEEFYEQYF. Written as DNA, the CDR3 is TGTGCCAGCAGTGAAGACCTTCTGGGGGAGGAGTTTTACGAGCAGTACTTC.